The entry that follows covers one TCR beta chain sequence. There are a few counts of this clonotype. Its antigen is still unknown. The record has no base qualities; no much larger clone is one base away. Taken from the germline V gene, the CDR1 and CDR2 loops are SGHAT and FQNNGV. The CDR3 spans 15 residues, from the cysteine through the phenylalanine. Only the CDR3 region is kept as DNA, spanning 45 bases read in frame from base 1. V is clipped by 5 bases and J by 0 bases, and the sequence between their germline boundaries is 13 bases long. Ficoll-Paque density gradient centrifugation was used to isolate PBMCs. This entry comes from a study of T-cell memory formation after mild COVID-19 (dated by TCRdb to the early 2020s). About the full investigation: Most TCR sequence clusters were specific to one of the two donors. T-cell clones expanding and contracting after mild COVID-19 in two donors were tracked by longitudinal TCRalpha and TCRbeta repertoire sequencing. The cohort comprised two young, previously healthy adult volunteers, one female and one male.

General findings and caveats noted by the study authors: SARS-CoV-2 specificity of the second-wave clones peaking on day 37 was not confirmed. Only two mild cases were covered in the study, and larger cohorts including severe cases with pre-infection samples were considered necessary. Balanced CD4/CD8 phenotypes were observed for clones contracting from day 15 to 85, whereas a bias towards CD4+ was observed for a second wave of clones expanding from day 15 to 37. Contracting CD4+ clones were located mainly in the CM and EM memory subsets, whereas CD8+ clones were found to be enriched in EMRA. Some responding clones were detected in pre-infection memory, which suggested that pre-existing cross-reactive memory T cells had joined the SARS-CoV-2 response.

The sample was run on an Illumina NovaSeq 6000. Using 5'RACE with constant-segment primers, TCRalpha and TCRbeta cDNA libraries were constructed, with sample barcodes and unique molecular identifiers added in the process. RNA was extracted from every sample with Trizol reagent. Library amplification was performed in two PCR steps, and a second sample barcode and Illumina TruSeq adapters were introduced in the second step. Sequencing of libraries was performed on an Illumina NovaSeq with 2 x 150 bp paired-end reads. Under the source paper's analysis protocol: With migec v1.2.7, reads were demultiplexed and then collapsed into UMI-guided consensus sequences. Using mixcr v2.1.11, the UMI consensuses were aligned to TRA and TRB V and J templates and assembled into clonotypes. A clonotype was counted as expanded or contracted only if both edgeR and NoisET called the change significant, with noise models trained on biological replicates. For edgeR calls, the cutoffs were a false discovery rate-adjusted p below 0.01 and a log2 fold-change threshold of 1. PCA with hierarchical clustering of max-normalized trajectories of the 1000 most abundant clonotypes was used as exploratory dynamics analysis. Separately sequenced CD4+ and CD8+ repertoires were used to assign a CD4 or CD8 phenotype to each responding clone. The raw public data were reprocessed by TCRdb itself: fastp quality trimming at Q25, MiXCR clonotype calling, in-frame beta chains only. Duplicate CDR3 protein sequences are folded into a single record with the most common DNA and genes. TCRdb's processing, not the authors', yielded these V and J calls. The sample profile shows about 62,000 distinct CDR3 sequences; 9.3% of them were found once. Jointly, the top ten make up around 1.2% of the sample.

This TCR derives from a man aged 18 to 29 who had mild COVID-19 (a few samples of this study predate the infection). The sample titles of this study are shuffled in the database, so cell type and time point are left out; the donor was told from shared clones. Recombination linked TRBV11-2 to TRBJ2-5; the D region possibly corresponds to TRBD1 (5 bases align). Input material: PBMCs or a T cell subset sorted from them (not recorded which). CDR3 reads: CASSDGRVDQETQYF. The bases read TGTGCCAGCAGCGATGGCAGGGTGGACCAAGAGACCCAGTACTTC.